These 24 T cell receptor beta chains originate from one sample sequenced in a study of cytomegalovirus exposure and HLA in healthy donors. Use of 60 Vbeta and 13 Jbeta primers characterized the PCR. Some clones are missing from TCRdb's copy, which holds only in-frame ones; the method was immunoSEQ multiplex PCR. Of over 150,000 clones listed, around 75% are singletons. Input material: PBMCs. The receptors here all came from a man aged 25-40 years in good health and CMV-seropositive.

This clone was picked up a small number of times. V usage is TRBV19 and J usage is TRBJ1-5; perhaps TRBD1 as D (6 bases). Trimming stripped 2 bases from V and 2 bases from J, with 10 bases between. Germline V gene sequence: CDR1 LNHDA, CDR2 SQIVND (reference sequence). The CDR3 spans 15 residues. This CDR3 reads CASSILTGGNQPQHF. DNA of the CDR3: TGTGCCAGTAGTATACTGACAGGTGGCAATCAGCCCCAGCATTTT.

The genes are TRBV19 and TRBJ2-3; D is ambiguous. CDR1 LNHDA and CDR2 SQIVND come from the germline V gene (reference sequence). This CDR3 is 13 amino acids long. With 2 bases removed from V and 5 bases from J, the gap between germline ends came to 8 bases. DNA for the CDR3: TGTGCCAGTAGTATAACCAGGTTAGATACGCAGTATTTT. This encodes CASSITRLDTQYF.

In this sample, this clone turned up a few times. This is likely a read error, given that the CDR3 carries no conserved phenylalanine or tryptophan at its end. Because the CDR3's place on the DNA is in doubt, the DNA is left out and the CDR3 is given as listed by TCRdb. This chain connects TRBV29-1 to TRBJ1-1; the table assigns TRBD1, which was not confirmed against the DNA. Germline V gene data show CDR1 as SQVTM and CDR2 as ANQGSEA. The CDR3 sequence runs 14 residues, both termini included. CDR3 sequence reads: CSVQAGQSNTEAFL.

This rearrangement joins TRBV11-1 to TRBJ1-1, with D tentatively TRBD1 (5 bases). This CDR3 has 15 amino acids. V was pared by 1 base and J by 0 bases, with 9 bases between. The germline V gene has CDR1 SGHAT and CDR2 FQDESV (reference sequence). CDR3 DNA sequence: TGTGCCAGCAGCTTAGGGACCAGGGTGAACACTGAAGCTTTCTTT. Its translation: CASSLGTRVNTEAFF. Supplemented by reference TRBV11-1 and TRBJ1-1, the full variable domain reads EAEVAQSPRYKITEKSQAVAFWCDPISGHATLYWYRQILGQGPELLVQFQDESVVDDSQLPKDRFSAERLKGVDSTLKIQPAELGDSAMYLCASSLGTRVNTEAFFGQGTRLTVV.

The V gene is TRBV9, the J gene TRBJ2-7; 9 positions agree with TRBD1. Unmatched junction bases numbered 3, after V lost 3 bases and J lost 2 bases. The CDR3 contains 14 residues. The germline gives CDR1 SGDLS, CDR2 YYNGEE. CDR3 in DNA: TGTGCCAGCAGCGCACAGGGGGCGACCTACGAGCAGTACTTC. Encoded protein: CASSAQGATYEQYF.

This rearrangement joins TRBV7-9 to TRBJ2-5, with TRBD2 matching 8 bases. Trimming at V came to 2 bases and at J to 1 base, leaving 0 bases not matched to a gene. CDR3 length: 14 amino acids. Germline-derived CDR1 and CDR2 are SEHNR and FQNEAQ (reference sequence). As DNA, the CDR3 is TGTGCCAGCAGCTTAAGCGGGGGCCAAGAGACCCAGTACTTC. This codes for CASSLSGGQETQYF.

The chain is built from TRBV20-1 and TRBJ2-3; D remains ambiguous. CDR1 and CDR2 (germline): DFQATT, SNEGSKA (reference sequence). Trimming stripped 3 bases from V and 3 bases from J, with 4 bases between. The CDR3 extends over 11 amino acids. The CDR3 loop is CSASLTDTQYF. Written as DNA, the CDR3 is TGCAGTGCTAGCCTAACAGATACGCAGTATTTT.

This chain links TRBV30 with TRBJ2-5; D is unclear. The better agreement between TRBJ2-7 and the DNA end casts doubt on the J call. The CDR3 extends over 11 amino acids. The germline gives CDR1 GTSNPN, CDR2 SVGIG (reference sequence). Here the CDR3 DNA reads TGTGCCTGGAGTGTATTCCACGAGCAGTACTTC. Protein sequence: CAWSVFHEQYF.

This clone was detected a few times. This sequence joins TRBV27 and TRBJ2-1, with D perhaps matching TRBD1 (6 bases). Germline V gives CDR1 MNHEY, CDR2 SMNVEV (reference sequence). V was shortened by 5 bases and J by 5 bases, with 13 bases between the two germline ends. This CDR3 spans 14 amino acids. CDR3 residues: CASSATGSHNEQFF. CDR3 in DNA: TGTGCCAGCAGTGCAACAGGGTCCCACAATGAGCAGTTCTTC.

This clone appeared a single time. This chain connects TRBV30 to TRBJ1-1, with 7 bases fitting TRBD1. Germline lookup yields CDR1 GTSNPN and CDR2 SVGIG (reference sequence). There are 15 residues in the CDR3. Trimming took 1 base from V and 2 from J; bases not matched to a gene: 7. The CDR3 bases are TGTGCCTGGAGTGCAACAGGGGCCGTAAACACTGAAGCTTTCTTT. It codes for CAWSATGAVNTEAFF.

The rearrangement links TRBV6-5 to TRBJ2-7; 8 nucleotides match TRBD2. The CDR3 sequence is 12 residues long. Germline V gene data show CDR1 as MNHEY and CDR2 as SVGAGI. J gave up 6 bases and V 10 bases, and 8 bases lay outside the gene matches. CDR3 residues: CATAGTRREQYF. The CDR3 nucleotides read TGTGCCACAGCCGGGACTAGGCGCGAGCAGTACTTC.

The rearrangement uses TRBV5-6 and TRBJ2-5, with D unclear. The CDR3 sequence is 13 residues long. The germline V gene has CDR1 SGHDT and CDR2 YYEEEE. Trimming stripped 6 bases from V and 2 bases from J, with 11 bases between. The CDR3 region has the DNA TGTGCCAGCAACACCCAAAATCAAGAGACCCAGTACTTC. Its translation is CASNTQNQETQYF. Variable domain in full (rest from reference TRBV5-6 and TRBJ2-5): DAGVTQSPTHLIKTRGQQVTLRCSPKSGHDTVSWYQQALGQGPQFIFQYYEEEERQRGNFPDRFSGHQFPNYSSELNVNALLLGDSALYLCASNTQNQETQYFGPGTRLLVL.

The gene calls are TRBV5-1 and TRBJ1-5; 9 bases agree with TRBD1. V dropped 5 bases and J dropped 4; count of bases not matched to a gene: 7. The CDR3 spans 15 residues. Per germline, CDR1 SGHRS and CDR2 YFSETQ. The CDR3 DNA follows: TGCGCCAGCAGTTTAGACAGGGGGGGAAATCAGCCCCAGCATTTT. Its translation: CASSLDRGGNQPQHF. The full variable domain, in which reference TRBV5-1 and TRBJ1-5 provide the parts outside the CDR3, is KAGVTQTPRYLIKTRGQQVTLSCSPISGHRSVSWYQQTPGQGLQFLFEYFSETQRNKGNFPGRFSGRQFSNSRSEMNVSTLELGDSALYLCASSLDRGGNQPQHFGDGTRLSIL.

CDR3 DNA: TGTGCCTCGACGGACAGGCTCTCATCTGGGGCCAACGTCCTGACTTTC. It encodes CASTDRLSSGANVLTF. The rearrangement joins TRBV15 to TRBJ2-6, with 7 bases aligning to TRBD1. V was clipped by 11 bases and J by 1 base; unmatched bases: 11. There are 16 residues in the CDR3. The V gene's germline CDR1 is LNHNV and CDR2 YYDKDF (reference sequence).

The rearrangement uses TRBV7-8 and TRBJ2-1, with 10 bases that match TRBD2. CDR1 is SGHVS and CDR2 is FQNEAQ in the germline V gene. CDR3 length: 16 amino acids. With V trimmed by 3 bases and J by 12 bases, 14 bases remained unmatched. CDR3 DNA: TGTGCCAGCAGCTTGGGTTTAGCGGGGGGTGTTGAGGTGCAGTTCTTC. Protein product: CASSLGLAGGVEVQFF.

This sequence joins TRBV15 and TRBJ1-5, with D possibly being TRBD1 (6 bases). V lost 0 bases to trimming and J lost 2 bases, with 17 bases between them. The CDR3 totals 18 residues. Germline CDR1 reads LNHNV; CDR2 reads YYDKDF (reference sequence). The CDR3 nucleotides read TGTGCCACCAGCAGAGATCGGGGGGGGGCTGGAGGCAATCAGCCCCAGCATTTT. This sequence encodes CATSRDRGGAGGNQPQHF.

The V gene is TRBV15, the J gene TRBJ2-3; the D gene is possibly TRBD2 (6 bases). Per germline, CDR1 LNHNV and CDR2 YYDKDF (reference sequence). Trimming pared 0 bases from V and 0 bases from J, leaving 7 bases between. There are 15 residues in the CDR3. CDR3 nucleotides: TGTGCCACCAGCAGAGATGCGGGGAGCACAGATACGCAGTATTTT. Amino acid sequence: CATSRDAGSTDTQYF.

The V gene is TRBV14, the J gene TRBJ2-2; 9 nucleotides agree with TRBD1. The CDR3 contains 15 residues. Losses at the gene ends were 4 bases for V and 7 bases for J; bases not matched to a gene: 7. Germline CDR1 is SGHDN and CDR2 is FVKESK. CDR3 residues: CASSRLQGAVGELFF. The CDR3 coding sequence is TGTGCCAGCAGCCGATTACAGGGGGCCGTCGGGGAGCTGTTTTTT. Full variable domain (remainder filled in from reference TRBV14 and TRBJ2-2): EAGVTQFPSHSVIEKGQTVTLRCDPISGHDNLYWYRRVMGKEIKFLLHFVKESKQDESGMPNNRFLAERTGGTYSTLKVQPAELEDSGVYFCASSRLQGAVGELFFGEGSRLTVL.

This chain connects TRBV15 to TRBJ1-2, with TRBD1 as a possible D gene (5 bases). V lost 0 bases and J 8 bases, leaving 16 bases between the germline ends. The CDR3 consists of 15 residues. Germline lookup yields CDR1 LNHNV and CDR2 YYDKDF (reference sequence). The CDR3 protein is CATSRDGLGLSGYTF. The CDR3 coding sequence is TGTGCCACCAGCAGAGATGGCCTGGGGCTATCCGGCTACACCTTC.

This sequence joins TRBV30 and TRBJ2-2, with a weak D call TRBD1 (6 bases). The CDR3 is made up of 17 amino acids. Trimming stripped 1 base from V and 0 bases from J, with 15 bases between. Germline V CDR1 and CDR2: GTSNPN, SVGIG (reference sequence). CDR3 sequence: CAWSATRTVPNTGELFF. DNA for the CDR3: TGTGCCTGGAGTGCTACCCGGACAGTACCGAACACCGGGGAGCTGTTTTTT.

The V and J genes are TRBV7-8 and TRBJ2-5; D uncertain. This CDR3 has 12 amino acids. The ends were cut back, 1 base at V and 11 bases at J, with 11 bases in the middle. Germline V CDR1 and CDR2: SGHVS, FQNEAQ. The CDR3 protein is CASSLDRNEQYF. CDR3 nucleotides: TGTGCCAGCAGCTTAGACAGAAATGAGCAGTACTTC. Looking up the rest from reference TRBV7-8 and TRBJ2-5 gives the full variable domain: GAGVSQSPRYKVAKRGQDVALRCDPISGHVSLFWYQQALGQGPEFLTYFQNEAQLDKSGLPSDRFFAERPEGSVSTLKIQRTQQEDSAVYLCASSLDRNEQYFGPGTRLLVL.

V usage is TRBV7-2 and J usage is TRBJ2-5, with D tentatively TRBD2 (5 bases). The CDR3 contains 12 residues. The germline V and J ends were trimmed by 5 bases and 4 bases, with 8 bases remaining between them. The V gene's germline CDR1 is SGHTA and CDR2 FQGNSA. Here the CDR3 DNA reads TGTGCCAGCAGCCGGGCGGGAGAGACCCAGTACTTC. Translating it yields CASSRAGETQYF. Filled out from reference TRBV7-2 and TRBJ2-5, the complete variable domain reads GAGVSQSPSNKVTEKGKDVELRCDPISGHTALYWYRQSLGQGLEFLIYFQGNSAPDKSGLPSDRFSAERTGGSVSTLTIQRTQQEDSAVYLCASSRAGETQYFGPGTRLLVL.

In its sample, this clone was seen once. This chain links TRBV29-1 with TRBJ2-5; TRBD2 might be the D (6 bases). Germline V gene sequence: CDR1 SQVTM, CDR2 ANQGSEA. This CDR3 contains 15 residues. The V end was cut by 4 bases, the J end by 2 bases, with 17 bases between. CDR3 sequence reads: CSVVAGSSLQETQYF. CDR3 nucleotide sequence: TGCAGCGTTGTCGCCGGGAGTTCCCTTCAAGAGACCCAGTACTTC.

The chain couples TRBV9 to TRBJ2-7, with 10 bases aligning to TRBD1. The CDR3 spans 16 residues. After removal of 0 bases from V and 5 bases from J, the junction contained 8 bases not matched to a gene. Germline V lookup: CDR1 SGDLS, CDR2 YYNGEE. The CDR3 DNA sequence: TGTGCCAGCAGCGTAGTCCCGACAGGGGGCGACCACGAGCAGTACTTC. Protein sequence: CASSVVPTGGDHEQYF. The whole variable domain, filled in from reference TRBV9 and TRBJ2-7, reads DSGVTQTPKHLITATGQRVTLRCSPRSGDLSVYWYQQSLDQGLQFLIQYYNGEERAKGNILERFSAQQFPDLHSELNLSSLELGDSALYFCASSVVPTGGDHEQYFGPGTRLTVT.